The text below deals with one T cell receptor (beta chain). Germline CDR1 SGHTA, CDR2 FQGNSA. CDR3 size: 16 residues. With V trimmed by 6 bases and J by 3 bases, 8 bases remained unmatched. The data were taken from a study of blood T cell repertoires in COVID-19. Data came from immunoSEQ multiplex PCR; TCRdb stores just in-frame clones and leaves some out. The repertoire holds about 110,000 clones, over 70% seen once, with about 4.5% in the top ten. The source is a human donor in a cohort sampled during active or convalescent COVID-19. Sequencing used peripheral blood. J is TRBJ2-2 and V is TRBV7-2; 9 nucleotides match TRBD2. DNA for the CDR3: TGTGCCAGCAGGTCAGGACTAGCGAGGGACACCGGGGAGCTGTTTTTT. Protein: CASRSGLARDTGELFF.